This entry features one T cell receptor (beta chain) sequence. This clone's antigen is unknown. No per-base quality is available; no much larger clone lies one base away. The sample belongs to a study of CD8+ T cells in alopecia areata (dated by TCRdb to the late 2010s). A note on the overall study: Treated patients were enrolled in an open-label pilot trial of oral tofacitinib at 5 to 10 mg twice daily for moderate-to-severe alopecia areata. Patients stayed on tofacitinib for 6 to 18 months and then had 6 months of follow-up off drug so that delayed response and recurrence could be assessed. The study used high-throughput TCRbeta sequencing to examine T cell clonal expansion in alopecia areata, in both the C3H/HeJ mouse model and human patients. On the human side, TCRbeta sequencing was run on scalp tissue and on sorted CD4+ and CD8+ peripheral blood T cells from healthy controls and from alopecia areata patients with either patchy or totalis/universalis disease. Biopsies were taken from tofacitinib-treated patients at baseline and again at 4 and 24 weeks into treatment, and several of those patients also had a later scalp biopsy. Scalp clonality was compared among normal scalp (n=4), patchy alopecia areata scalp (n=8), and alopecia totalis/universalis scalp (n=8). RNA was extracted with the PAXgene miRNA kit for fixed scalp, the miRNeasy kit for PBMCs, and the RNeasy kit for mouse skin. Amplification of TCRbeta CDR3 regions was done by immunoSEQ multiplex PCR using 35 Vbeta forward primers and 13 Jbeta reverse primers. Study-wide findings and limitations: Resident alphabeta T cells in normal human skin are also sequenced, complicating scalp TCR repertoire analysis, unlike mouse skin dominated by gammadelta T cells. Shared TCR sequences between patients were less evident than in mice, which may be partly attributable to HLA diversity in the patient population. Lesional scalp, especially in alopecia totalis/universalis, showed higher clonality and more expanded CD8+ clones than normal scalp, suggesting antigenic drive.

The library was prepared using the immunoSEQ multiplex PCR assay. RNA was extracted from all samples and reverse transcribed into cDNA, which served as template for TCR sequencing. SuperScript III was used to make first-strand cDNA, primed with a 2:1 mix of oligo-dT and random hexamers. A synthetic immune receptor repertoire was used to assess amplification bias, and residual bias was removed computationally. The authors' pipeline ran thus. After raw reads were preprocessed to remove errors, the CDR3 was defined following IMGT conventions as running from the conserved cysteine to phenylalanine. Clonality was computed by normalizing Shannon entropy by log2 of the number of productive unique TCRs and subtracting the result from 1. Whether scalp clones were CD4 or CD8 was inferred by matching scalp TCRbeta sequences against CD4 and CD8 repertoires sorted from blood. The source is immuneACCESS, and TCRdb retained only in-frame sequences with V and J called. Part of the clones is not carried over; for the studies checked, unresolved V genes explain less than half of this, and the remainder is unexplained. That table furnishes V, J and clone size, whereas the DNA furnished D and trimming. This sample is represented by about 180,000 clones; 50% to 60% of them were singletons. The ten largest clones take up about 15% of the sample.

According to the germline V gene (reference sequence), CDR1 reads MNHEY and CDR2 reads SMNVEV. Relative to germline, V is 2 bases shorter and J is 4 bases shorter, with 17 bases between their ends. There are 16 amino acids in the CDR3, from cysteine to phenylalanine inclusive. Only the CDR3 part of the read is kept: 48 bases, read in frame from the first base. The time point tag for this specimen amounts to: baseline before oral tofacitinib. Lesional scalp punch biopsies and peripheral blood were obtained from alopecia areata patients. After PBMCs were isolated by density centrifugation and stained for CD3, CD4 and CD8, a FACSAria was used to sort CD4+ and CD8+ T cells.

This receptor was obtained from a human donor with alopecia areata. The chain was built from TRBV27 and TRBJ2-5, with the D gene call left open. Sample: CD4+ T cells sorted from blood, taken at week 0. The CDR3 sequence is CASSLSTGKPPETQYF. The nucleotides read TGTGCCAGCAGTTTAAGTACGGGCAAACCACCAGAGACCCAGTACTTC.